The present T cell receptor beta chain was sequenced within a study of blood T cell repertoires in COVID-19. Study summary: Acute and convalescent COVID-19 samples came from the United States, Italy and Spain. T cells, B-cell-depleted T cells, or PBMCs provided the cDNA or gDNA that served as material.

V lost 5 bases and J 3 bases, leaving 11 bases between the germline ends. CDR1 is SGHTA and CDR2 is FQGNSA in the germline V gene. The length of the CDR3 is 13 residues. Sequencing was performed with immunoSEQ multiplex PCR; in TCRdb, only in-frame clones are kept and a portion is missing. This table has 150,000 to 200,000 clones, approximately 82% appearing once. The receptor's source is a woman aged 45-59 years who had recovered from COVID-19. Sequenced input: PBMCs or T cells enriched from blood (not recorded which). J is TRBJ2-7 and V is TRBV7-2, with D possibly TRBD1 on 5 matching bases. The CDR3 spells CASSGHQDYEQYF. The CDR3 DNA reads TGTGCCAGCAGCGGACATCAGGACTACGAGCAGTACTTC.